Listed here are 7 T cell receptor beta chains from one sample, sequenced in a study of T-cell reconstitution after alpha-beta-depleted transplantation in children. It was with unique molecular identifiers that the TCRbeta library was prepared. TCRdb reanalysed the PCR reads using MiXCR and keeps one entry per CDR3 protein. The data show about 200,000 distinct CDR3 sequences, with approximately 7% seen just once and around 5% held by the top ten. The material was PBMCs, obtained before TCRalphabeta/CD19-depleted stem cell transplant. These receptors came from a boy aged 2-15 years with acute lymphoblastic leukemia, due to receive a stem cell transplant.

This chain links TRBV6-4 with TRBJ1-2; TRBD1 matches 10 bases. The CDR3 sequence is 15 residues long. Looked up from germline, CDR1 is MRHNA and CDR2 is SNTAGT. V lost 3 bases to trimming and J lost 2 bases; unmatched junction nucleotides: 3. CDR3 nucleotides: TGTGCCAGCAGTGAATGGGACAGGGGAAACTATGGCTACACCTTC. This codes for CASSEWDRGNYGYTF.

The chain joins TRBV9 to TRBJ2-1; 9 bases line up with TRBD1. V lost 3 bases and J lost 5; bases outside the gene matches: 6. The CDR3 loop spans 15 amino acids. Germline V gene data show CDR1 as SGDLS and CDR2 as YYNGEE. The CDR3 nucleotides are TGTGCCAGCAGCGATCGCGACAGGGGGGACAATGAGCAGTTCTTC. It specifies CASSDRDRGDNEQFF.

This clonotype was seen repeatedly, ten times or more. The V gene is TRBV5-5, the J gene TRBJ2-1, with D maybe TRBD1 (5 bases). CDR1 and CDR2 (germline): SGHKS, YYEKEE (reference sequence). The CDR3 has 15 amino acids. V lost 6 bases, J lost 3 bases, and 16 bases lay in between. The CDR3 bases are TGTGCCAGCAACACCAAGACCAGGGTCTACAATGAGCAGTTCTTC. Its translation is CASNTKTRVYNEQFF.

This clonotype was seen at least ten times. V and J are TRBV29-1 and TRBJ1-5; TRBD1 matches 8 bases. The length of the CDR3 is 13 residues. J lost 2 bases, V lost 4 bases, and 1 base had no gene match. Looked up from germline, CDR1 is SQVTM and CDR2 is ANQGSEA. This chain's CDR3 is CSVGTGRNQPQHF. The CDR3 nucleotides read TGCAGCGTTGGGACAGGGCGCAATCAGCCCCAGCATTTT.

This clonotype was counted a few times. V usage is TRBV5-6 and J usage is TRBJ2-5, with 9 nucleotides matching TRBD1. V trimming: 4 bases; J trimming: 5 bases; junction bases outside the gene matches: 9. The length of the CDR3 is 15 residues. The germline gives CDR1 SGHDT, CDR2 YYEEEE. CDR3 in amino acids: CASSGGQGMGETQYF. Written as DNA, the CDR3 is TGTGCCAGCAGCGGGGGACAGGGAATGGGGGAGACCCAGTACTTC.

This sequence joins TRBV14 and TRBJ2-1; the match to TRBD2 covers 10 bases. CDR1 and CDR2 from the germline V gene are SGHDN and FVKESK. After removal of 3 bases from V and 0 bases from J, the junction contained 11 bases not matched to a gene. The CDR3 consists of 19 residues. The CDR3 DNA sequence: TGTGCCAGCAGCCATCGAGGGGGACTAGCGCGAAGCTCCTACAATGAGCAGTTCTTC. Encoded protein: CASSHRGGLARSSYNEQFF.

This clonotype qualifies as medium-sized. The chain employs TRBV29-1 and TRBJ2-2; the D gene is possibly TRBD1 (5 bases). Trimming shortened V by 3 bases and J by 2 bases, and 10 bases separated the two germline ends. Per the germline V gene, CDR1 is SQVTM and CDR2 is ANQGSEA. CDR3 size: 14 residues. The chain's CDR3 is CSVDQQGNTGELFF. In nucleotides, the CDR3 is TGCAGCGTTGATCAGCAGGGAAACACCGGGGAGCTGTTTTTT.